Below, 30 T cell receptor beta chains from the same sample are listed, as sequenced in a study of blood T cell repertoires in COVID-19. Only in-frame clones appear in the TCRdb table, and some are missing; sequencing was by immunoSEQ multiplex PCR. This sample has approximately 46,000 clones; around four fifths occur once, and the top ten carry roughly 12%. What was sequenced was peripheral blood. The receptors originated from a human donor in a cohort sampled during active COVID-19.

As concerns this clone: Compared with germline, one end of the junction differs, possibly owing to a read error. The chain uses TRBV18 and TRBJ2-4; 7 bases align to TRBD1. Germline loops: CDR1 KGHSH, CDR2 LQKENI. CDR3 length: 14 residues. CDR3 DNA: TGTGCCAGCTCACACGACAGGGCCAAAAGCATTCAGTACTTC. It yields the protein CASSHDRAKSIQYF.

This clone was seen a single time. The V gene is TRBV4-3, the J gene TRBJ2-6, with a possible D match to TRBD2 (7 bases). The germline V and J ends were trimmed by 8 bases and 2 bases, with 10 bases remaining between them. This CDR3 region has 14 residues. From germline, CDR1 is LGHNA and CDR2 YSLEER. The CDR3 here is CASGGGAGANVLTF. CDR3 sequence (DNA): TGCGCCAGCGGAGGGGGGGCTGGGGCCAACGTCCTGACTTTC.

The rearrangement joins TRBV2 to TRBJ1-2; D call uncertain. Deletions cut 1 base from V and 3 bases from J, with 6 bases between. The CDR3 totals 13 residues. Germline V gene data show CDR1 as SNHLY and CDR2 as FYNNEI. For the CDR3, the DNA is TGTGCCAGCAGTGAAGGAGACTACTATGGCTACACCTTC. Translation: CASSEGDYYGYTF.

V is TRBV27 and J is TRBJ2-2, with TRBD2 matching over 15 bases. This CDR3 comprises 20 residues. V dropped 6 bases and J dropped 6; count of bases not matched to a gene: 17. In germline, CDR1 is MNHEY, CDR2 SMNVEV (reference sequence). As DNA, the CDR3 is TGTGCCAGCAGGAGTAGTCCCGGGACTAGCGGGGGGCTACCACCCGGGGAGCTGTTTTTT. Encoded protein: CASRSSPGTSGGLPPGELFF.

V is TRBV10-3 and J is TRBJ2-7; TRBD2 is a possible D gene (6 bases). CDR1 ENHRY and CDR2 SYGVKD come from the germline V gene. This CDR3 has 16 amino acids. V lost 0 bases, J lost 2 bases, and 14 bases lay in between. CDR3 in amino acids: CAISESGGRVAYEQYF. The CDR3 coding sequence is TGTGCCATCAGTGAGTCGGGAGGAAGGGTTGCCTACGAGCAGTACTTC.

A single count supports this clone. The rearrangement joins TRBV21-1 to TRBJ1-2; the D call in the table, TRBD1, was not verified against the DNA. TRBV21-1 is assigned pseudogene status. CDR3 length: 19 amino acids. In DNA, the CDR3 is TGTGCCAGCAGCCGGGGGACAGGGGGCGACCCAAAACTTAACTATGGCTACACCTTC. Translation gives CASSRGTGGDPKLNYGYTF.

The rearrangement links TRBV28 to TRBJ1-5; no definite D call. The CDR3 is made up of 16 amino acids. V dropped 6 bases and J dropped 4 bases, with 19 bases sitting between them. Germline lookup yields CDR1 MDHEN and CDR2 SYDVKM. This CDR3 reads CASSRTGSHENQPQHF. The DNA for the CDR3 is TGTGCCAGCAGCCGCACCGGGTCCCATGAAAATCAGCCCCAGCATTTT. Full variable domain (outside the CDR3, taken from reference TRBV28 and TRBJ1-5): DVKVTQSSRYLVKRTGEKVFLECVQDMDHENMFWYRQDPGLGLRLIYFSYDVKMKEKGDIPEGYSVSREKKERFSLILESASTNQTSMYLCASSRTGSHENQPQHFGDGTRLSIL.

The V and J genes are TRBV4-1 and TRBJ1-5; D may be TRBD1 (5 bases). The CDR3 runs 18 residues. V was shortened by 3 bases and J by 0 bases, with 18 bases between the two germline ends. Germline CDR1 reads MGHRA; CDR2 reads YSYEKL. The CDR3 loop reads CASSQMTDLGSSNQPQHF. The CDR3 DNA follows: TGCGCCAGCAGCCAGATGACAGACCTCGGAAGTAGCAATCAGCCCCAGCATTTT.

The genes are TRBV4-1 and TRBJ2-3, with TRBD2 identical over 10 bases. Germline CDR1 is MGHRA and CDR2 is YSYEKL. J lost 7 bases, V lost 2 bases, and 6 bases had no gene match. The CDR3 runs to 15 residues. The CDR3, as DNA: TGCGCCAGCAGCCAACCAACTAGCGGGGTGAATACGCAGTATTTT. This gives the protein CASSQPTSGVNTQYF.

In this sample, this clone turned up once. This chain uses TRBV19 with TRBJ1-3, with no clear D. Trimming removed 8 bases at V and 0 bases at J, with 5 bases between. CDR1 and CDR2 (germline): LNHDA, SQIVND (reference sequence). The CDR3 has 12 amino acids. The CDR3 is CASRDSGNTIYF. As DNA, the CDR3 is TGTGCCAGTCGGGACTCTGGAAACACCATATATTTT.

This clone came up a few times. This chain uses TRBV7-9 with TRBJ1-6, with 7 bases aligning to TRBD1. From germline, CDR1 is SEHNR and CDR2 FQNEAQ (reference sequence). V shed 1 base, J shed 7 bases, and the junction held 4 bases outside the gene matches. The CDR3 loop spans 15 amino acids. The CDR3 sequence: CASSLGQGTNSPLHF. For the CDR3, the DNA is TGTGCCAGCAGCTTAGGACAGGGAACAAATTCACCCCTCCACTTT.

This clone has only a few counts. The chain combines TRBV4-3 with TRBJ2-7; tentatively, D is TRBD1 (5 bases). The CDR3 spans 13 residues. Germline loops: CDR1 LGHNA, CDR2 YSLEER. V gave up 3 bases and J gave up 1 base, with 7 bases separating them. In nucleotides, the CDR3 is TGCGCCAGCAGCCAGGGGCCGTCCTACGAGCAGTACTTC. As protein: CASSQGPSYEQYF.

The chain employs TRBV7-9 and TRBJ2-7; 9 bases are a match to TRBD2. This CDR3 region has 15 residues. Losses at the gene ends were 3 bases for V and 2 bases for J; bases not matched to a gene: 5. The germline V gene has CDR1 SEHNR and CDR2 FQNEAQ (reference sequence). The DNA for the CDR3 is TGTGCCAGCAGCTTTGGGGCTAGCGGGGCCTACGAGCAGTACTTC. As protein: CASSFGASGAYEQYF.

The chain joins TRBV2 to TRBJ1-1, with 7 bases lining up with TRBD1. Per the germline V gene, CDR1 is SNHLY and CDR2 is FYNNEI. Trimming cost V 6 bases and J 8 bases; bases outside gene matches: 6. This CDR3 has 12 residues. Written as DNA, the CDR3 is TGTGCCAGCAGCCAGGACAGGCCCGAAGCTTTCTTT. Protein product: CASSQDRPEAFF.

This sequence joins TRBV14 and TRBJ2-7; 7 bases are shared with TRBD1. This CDR3 contains 15 residues. Germline V gives CDR1 SGHDN, CDR2 FVKESK. V trimming: 2 bases; J trimming: 4 bases; junction bases outside the gene matches: 8. CDR3 loop: CASSQLRDRRYEQYF. The CDR3 DNA reads as TGTGCCAGCAGCCAACTCCGGGACAGACGTTACGAGCAGTACTTC.

The chain has TRBV7-9 and TRBJ2-7, with TRBD1 matching over 7 bases. Germline-derived CDR1 and CDR2 are SEHNR and FQNEAQ (reference sequence). V lost 6 bases, J lost 3 bases, and 11 bases stayed unmatched. This CDR3 spans 15 amino acids. For the CDR3, the DNA is TGTGCCAGCAGTTCCCCGGACAGGCAAAGCTACGAGCAGTACTTC. It translates to CASSSPDRQSYEQYF.

This clone has only one observation. This chain links TRBV6-1 with TRBJ1-5, with D unresolved. Germline CDR1 is MNHNS and CDR2 is SASEGT. CDR3 length: 13 residues. V was cut by 3 bases and J by 7 bases, with 10 bases left in between. CDR3 sequence: CASSETFGQPQHF. DNA for the CDR3: TGTGCCAGCAGTGAGACGTTCGGGCAGCCCCAGCATTTT.

This clone has just a few counts. V usage is TRBV5-1 and J usage is TRBJ2-5, with D uncertain. Trimming took off 2 bases at V and 5 bases at J, with 4 bases between the two ends. This CDR3 region has 11 residues. The germline V gene has CDR1 SGHRS and CDR2 YFSETQ. Here the CDR3 reads CASSFGETQYF. As DNA, the CDR3 is TGCGCCAGCAGCTTCGGGGAGACCCAGTACTTC.

The V and J genes are TRBV6-2 or TRBV6-3 and TRBJ1-5; TRBD1 agrees at 7 bases. CDR1 MNHEY and CDR2 SVGEGT come from the germline V gene. The trim removed 2 bases at V and 3 bases at J, leaving 10 bases unmatched. The CDR3 contains 17 residues. This chain's CDR3 is CASSYATGKGDNQPQHF. The CDR3 coding sequence is TGTGCCAGCAGTTACGCGACAGGGAAGGGAGACAATCAGCCCCAGCATTTT.

This chain joins TRBV5-4 and TRBJ2-1, with D unresolved. The germline V gene has CDR1 SGHNT and CDR2 YYREEE (reference sequence). The germline V and J ends were trimmed by 0 bases and 7 bases, with 8 bases remaining between them. The CDR3 extends over 13 amino acids. CDR3 residues: CASSLAPMNEQFF. The DNA for the CDR3 is TGTGCCAGCAGCTTGGCGCCTATGAATGAGCAGTTCTTC.

This chain uses TRBV2 with TRBJ2-7; 8 nucleotides match TRBD1. Per germline, CDR1 SNHLY and CDR2 FYNNEI. This CDR3 has 14 residues. Germline trimming cut 5 bases from V and 2 bases from J; bases unmatched to any gene: 5. The CDR3 DNA reads TGTGCCAGCAGTACCGGGACAGGAACCTACGAGCAGTACTTC. Encoded protein: CASSTGTGTYEQYF.

The V gene is TRBV19, the J gene TRBJ2-2, with D unclear. The germline V and J ends were trimmed by 3 bases and 0 bases, with 11 bases remaining between them. Germline V gene sequence: CDR1 LNHDA, CDR2 SQIVND (reference sequence). The CDR3 contains 16 residues. The CDR3 DNA sequence: TGTGCCAGTAGTATCTTCCCAGAAACGAACACCGGGGAGCTGTTTTTT. This encodes CASSIFPETNTGELFF. Variable domain in full (rest from reference TRBV19 and TRBJ2-2): DGGITQSPKYLFRKEGQNVTLSCEQNLNHDAMYWYRQDPGQGLRLIYYSQIVNDFQKGDIAEGYSVSREKKESFPLTVTSAQKNPTAFYLCASSIFPETNTGELFFGEGSRLTVL.

This sequence joins TRBV2 and TRBJ1-4, with D possibly TRBD1 on 5 matching bases. V lost 7 bases and J lost 0, with 9 bases in between. Germline V gene sequence: CDR1 SNHLY, CDR2 FYNNEI. The CDR3 runs 14 residues. CDR3 DNA: TGTGCCAGCACGACAGAAGCAACTAATGAAAAACTGTTTTTT. Translated, it gives CASTTEATNEKLFF.

The V and J genes are TRBV6-5 and TRBJ1-1, with TRBD1 matching over 9 bases. This CDR3 region has 15 residues. J was trimmed by 5 bases and V by 5 bases; bases with no gene match: 9. Germline V lookup: CDR1 MNHEY, CDR2 SVGAGI. CDR3 protein: CASSPGQGGGTEAFF. CDR3 in DNA: TGTGCCAGCAGTCCGGGACAGGGAGGAGGTACTGAAGCTTTCTTT.

The CDR3, as DNA: TGCGCCAGCAGCCAAGGTGGGGAGGTCTCCTACGAGCAGTACTTC. Translated: CASSQGGEVSYEQYF. This chain uses TRBV4-1 with TRBJ2-7, with a possible D match to TRBD2 (6 bases). The CDR3 length is 15 residues. With 1 base removed from V and 0 bases from J, the gap between germline ends came to 10 bases. Germline values: CDR1 MGHRA, CDR2 YSYEKL.

The CDR3 region is CAVGVESNEKLFF. The CDR3 DNA reads TGTGCCGTCGGGGTCGAGTCTAATGAAAAACTGTTTTTT. V gene TRBV28 combines with J gene TRBJ1-4; the D is unclear. Trimming took 11 bases from V and 3 from J, leaving 13 bases between them. CDR1 MDHEN and CDR2 SYDVKM come from the germline V gene. This CDR3 is built from 13 residues.

In this sample, this clone turned up once. V and J are TRBV7-2 and TRBJ2-7; 10 bases map to TRBD1. Germline CDR1 is SGHTA and CDR2 is FQGNSA. V gave up 4 bases and J gave up 6 bases; unmatched junction bases: 3. The length of the CDR3 is 13 residues. The CDR3 DNA sequence: TGTGCCAGCAGCTCCGGGACAGGGGTCGAGCAGTACTTC. Translation: CASSSGTGVEQYF. The full variable domain, in which reference TRBV7-2 and TRBJ2-7 provide the parts outside the CDR3, is GAGVSQSPSNKVTEKGKDVELRCDPISGHTALYWYRQSLGQGLEFLIYFQGNSAPDKSGLPSDRFSAERTGGSVSTLTIQRTQQEDSAVYLCASSSGTGVEQYFGPGTRLTVT.

This chain joins TRBV5-6 and TRBJ2-7, with a possible D match to TRBD2 (7 bases). Trimming shortened V by 0 bases and J by 9 bases, and 22 bases separated the two germline ends. CDR1 is SGHDT and CDR2 is YYEEEE in the germline V gene. The CDR3 runs 16 residues. The CDR3 sequence is CASSLGDTGGLRGQYF. CDR3 coding DNA: TGTGCCAGCAGCTTGGGAGACACCGGGGGGCTACGAGGGCAGTACTTC.

The chain joins TRBV29-1 to TRBJ1-5, with D unresolved. V lost 4 bases and J 0 bases, leaving 7 bases between the germline ends. CDR3 length: 13 residues. Germline loops: CDR1 SQVTM, CDR2 ANQGSEA. The DNA for the CDR3 is TGCAGCGTTGTTGGGCTTAGCAATCAGCCCCAGCATTTT. Its translation is CSVVGLSNQPQHF.

This chain uses TRBV27 with TRBJ1-5, with D possibly matching TRBD1 (6 bases). This CDR3 spans 18 amino acids. V lost 5 bases and J lost 0, with 20 bases in between. Germline V gene data show CDR1 as MNHEY and CDR2 as SMNVEV (reference sequence). The CDR3 coding sequence is TGTGCCAGCAGTGGCCGAGGCTGGACAGAATATAGCAATCAGCCCCAGCATTTT. Translated: CASSGRGWTEYSNQPQHF.